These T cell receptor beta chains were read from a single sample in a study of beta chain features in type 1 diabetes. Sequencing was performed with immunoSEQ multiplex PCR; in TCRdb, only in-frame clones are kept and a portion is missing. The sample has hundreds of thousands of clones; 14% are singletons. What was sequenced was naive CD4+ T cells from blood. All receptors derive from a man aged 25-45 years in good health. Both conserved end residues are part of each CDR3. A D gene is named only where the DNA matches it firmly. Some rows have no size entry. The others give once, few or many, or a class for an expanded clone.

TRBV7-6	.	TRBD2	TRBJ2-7	CASSPGGGFYEQYF	TGTGCCAGCAGCCCAGGCGGGGGATTTTACGAGCAGTACTTC
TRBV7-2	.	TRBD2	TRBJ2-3	CASRAGGSTDTQYF	TGTGCCAGCAGAGCGGGAGGAAGCACAGATACGCAGTATTTT
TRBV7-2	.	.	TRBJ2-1	CASSLAGASYNEQFF	TGTGCCAGCAGCTTAGCGGGCGCCTCCTACAATGAGCAGTTCTTC
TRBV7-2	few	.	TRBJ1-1	CASSPDTEAFF	TGTGCCAGCAGCCCCGACACTGAAGCTTTCTTT
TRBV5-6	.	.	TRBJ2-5	CASSGIGETQYF	TGTGCCAGCAGCGGAATCGGGGAGACCCAGTACTTC
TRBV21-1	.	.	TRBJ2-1	CASRRTLGSYNEQFF	TGTGCCAGCAGGAGGACTCTAGGAAGTTACAATGAGCAGTTCTTC
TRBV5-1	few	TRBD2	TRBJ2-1	CASSPWEGNEQFF	TGCGCCAGCAGCCCCTGGGAGGGGAATGAGCAGTTCTTC
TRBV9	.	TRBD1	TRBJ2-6	CASSPGRDREWSGANVLTF	TGTGCCAGCAGTCCCGGTCGGGACAGGGAGTGGTCTGGGGCCAACGTCCTGACTTTC
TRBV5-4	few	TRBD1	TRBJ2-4	CASSPGQGFTKNIQYF	TGTGCCAGCAGCCCGGGACAGGGGTTTACCAAAAACATTCAGTACTTC
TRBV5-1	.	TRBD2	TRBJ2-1	CASSPTVTSSEQFF	TGCGCCAGCAGCCCCACGGTGACTAGCAGCGAGCAGTTCTTC
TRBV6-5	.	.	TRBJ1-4	CASSYRAGKVELFF	TGTGCCAGCAGTTACCGGGCAGGGAAGGTGGAACTGTTTTTT
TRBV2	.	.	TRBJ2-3	CASSENLGDTQYF	TGTGCCAGCAGTGAAAACCTCGGAGATACGCAGTATTTT
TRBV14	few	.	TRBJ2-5	CASSQIQETQYF	TGTGCCAGCAGCCAGATACAAGAGACCCAGTACTTC
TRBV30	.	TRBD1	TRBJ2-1	CAWTPGQPYNEQFF	TGTGCCTGGACTCCGGGACAGCCTTACAATGAGCAGTTCTTC
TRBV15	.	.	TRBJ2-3	CATSRGPTPRTDTQYF	TGTGCCACCAGCAGAGGGCCCACCCCTCGCACAGATACGCAGTATTTT
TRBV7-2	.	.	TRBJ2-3	CASSFGGVTDTQYF	TGTGCCAGCAGCTTCGGCGGAGTCACAGATACGCAGTATTTT
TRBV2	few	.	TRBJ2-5	CASSVGGSGETQYF	TGTGCCAGCAGTGTAGGTGGATCGGGAGAGACCCAGTACTTC
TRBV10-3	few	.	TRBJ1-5	CAISAIGGRDQPQHF	TGTGCCATCAGCGCCATCGGCGGCCGAGATCAGCCCCAGCATTTT
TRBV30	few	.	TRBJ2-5	CAWDPRGETQYF	TGTGCCTGGGACCCCAGGGGAGAGACCCAGTACTTC
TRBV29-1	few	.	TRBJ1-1	CSASSRLGDTEAFF	TGCAGCGCTAGTAGTCGACTAGGTGATACTGAAGCTTTCTTT
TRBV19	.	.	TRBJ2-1	CASSISGGSYNEQFF	TGTGCCAGTAGTATTAGCGGAGGCTCCTACAATGAGCAGTTCTTC
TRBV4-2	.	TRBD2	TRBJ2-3	CASSQETIGSGITDTQYF	TGTGCCAGCAGCCAAGAAACGATCGGAAGCGGGATCACAGATACGCAGTATTTT
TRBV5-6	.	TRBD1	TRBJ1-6	CASSDGQGYSPLHF	TGTGCCAGCAGTGATGGACAGGGCTATTCACCCCTCCACTTT
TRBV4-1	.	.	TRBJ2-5	CASSQEGWETQYF	TGCGCCAGCAGCCAAGAGGGATGGGAGACCCAGTACTTC
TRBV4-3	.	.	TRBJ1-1	CASSLQGNTEAFF	TGCGCCAGCAGCCTTCAGGGTAACACTGAAGCTTTCTTT
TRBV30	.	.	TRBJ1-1	CAWSPRTEAKAFF	TGTGCCTGGAGTCCCCGGACAGAGGCAAAAGCTTTCTTT
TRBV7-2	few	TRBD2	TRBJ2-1	CASSLSGGAWGNEQFF	TGTGCCAGCAGCCTCAGCGGGGGGGCCTGGGGCAATGAGCAGTTCTTC
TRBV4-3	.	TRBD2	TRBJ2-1	CASSQDSLAGVEQFF	TGCGCCAGCAGCCAAGATTCCCTAGCGGGAGTCGAGCAGTTCTTC
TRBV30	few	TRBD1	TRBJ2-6	CAWSPPTGRSGANVLTF	TGTGCCTGGAGTCCCCCGACAGGGCGATCTGGGGCCAACGTCCTGACTTTC
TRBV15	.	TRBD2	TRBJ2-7	CATSDLNLAGDLAYEQYF	TGTGCCACCAGCGACCTGAATTTAGCGGGGGACCTAGCCTACGAGCAGTACTTC